This T cell receptor (beta chain) is drawn from a study of post-analysis software for immune sequencing data. Turning to this clonotype: The antigen is unknown.

V was cut by 3 bases and J by 8 bases, with 7 bases left in between. The CDR3 sequence is 11 residues long. From germline, CDR1 is SEHNR and CDR2 FQNEAQ (reference sequence). Study-level points and caveats: TRBV5-6, TRBV5-1 and TRBV20-1 belonged to a set of roughly 5 TRBV segments that were more frequent in patients than controls.

Incorporated into the TCR beta cDNA libraries were unique molecular identifiers, which served to reduce PCR and sequencing biases. Each sample of about 0.9 to 10 million input T cells yielded around 500,000 cDNA molecules, so each molecule approximated one T cell. TCRdb reanalysed the PCR reads using MiXCR and keeps one entry per CDR3 protein. The data show approximately 770,000 distinct CDR3 sequences, roughly 50% seen once. The chain uses TRBV7-9 and TRBJ1-1; no clear D. The sequenced sample was blood. The origin of this receptor is a girl aged 5-17 years with multiple sclerosis. CDR3 DNA: TGTGCCAGCAGCTTTTCGGCGGAAGCTTTCTTT. Translated: CASSFSAEAFF.